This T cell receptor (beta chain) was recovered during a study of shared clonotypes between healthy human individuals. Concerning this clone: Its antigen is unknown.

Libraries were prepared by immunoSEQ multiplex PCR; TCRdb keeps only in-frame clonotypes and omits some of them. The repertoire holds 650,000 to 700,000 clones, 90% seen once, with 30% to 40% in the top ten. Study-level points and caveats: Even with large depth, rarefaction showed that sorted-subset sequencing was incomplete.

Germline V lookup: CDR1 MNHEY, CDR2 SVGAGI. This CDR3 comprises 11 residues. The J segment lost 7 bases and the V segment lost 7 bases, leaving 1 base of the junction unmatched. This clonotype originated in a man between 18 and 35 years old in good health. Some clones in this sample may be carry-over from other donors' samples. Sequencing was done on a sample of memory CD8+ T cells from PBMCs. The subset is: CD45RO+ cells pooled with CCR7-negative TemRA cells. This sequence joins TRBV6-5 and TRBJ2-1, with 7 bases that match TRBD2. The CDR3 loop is CASTGGNEQFF. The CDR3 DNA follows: TGTGCCAGCACCGGGGGGAATGAGCAGTTCTTC.